These T cell receptor beta chains were read from a single sample in a study of CD8 T cells in ankylosing spondylitis. TCRdb analysed the 5' RACE reads with MiXCR anew, one entry per CDR3 protein. Of about 160,000 distinct CDR3 sequences detected, around 20% appear once; the ten largest clones hold about 7.8%. The sample was blood, either unsorted or a sorted T cell fraction (not recorded which). The origin of the receptors is a male donor with ankylosing spondylitis or in good health (not recorded which). Each CDR3 is given with its conserved first and last residue. The order of the fields is D gene, clone size, J gene, V gene, CDR3 DNA, CDR3 protein. The D gene is left open where the match is weak. Clone sizes are given selectively: once, few, many, or a class where the clone is expanded.

d_gene: TRBD2; abundance: -; j_gene: TRBJ2-1; v_gene: TRBV12-3/TRBV12-4; CDR3nt: TGTACCAGCAGTTTAACTGACCCGGGACTAGCGGGAGATAATGAGCAGTTCTTC; CDR3aa: CTSSLTDPGLAGDNEQFF
d_gene: -; abundance: many; j_gene: TRBJ2-7; v_gene: TRBV19; CDR3nt: TGTGCCAGTAGTCCAACACAGGACTCCTACGAGCAGTACTTC; CDR3aa: CASSPTQDSYEQYF
d_gene: TRBD2; abundance: -; j_gene: TRBJ2-3; v_gene: TRBV20-1; CDR3nt: TGCAGTGTCAGAGGTCCCAGCGGGAGTACAGATACGCAGTATTTT; CDR3aa: CSVRGPSGSTDTQYF
d_gene: TRBD1; abundance: -; j_gene: TRBJ2-3; v_gene: TRBV28; CDR3nt: TGTGCCAGCAGTTTAGGAACAGGGGGCGCAGAAGATACGCAGTATTTT; CDR3aa: CASSLGTGGAEDTQYF
d_gene: -; abundance: many; j_gene: TRBJ2-4; v_gene: TRBV5-1; CDR3nt: TGCGCCAGCAGCTTGGGACAGGTCAAAAACATTCAGTACTTC; CDR3aa: CASSLGQVKNIQYF
d_gene: -; abundance: -; j_gene: TRBJ1-2; v_gene: TRBV11-2; CDR3nt: TGTGCCAGCAGCTTAGAGGGGGGTTCTGGCTACACCTTC; CDR3aa: CASSLEGGSGYTF
d_gene: TRBD2; abundance: many; j_gene: TRBJ2-1; v_gene: TRBV6-1; CDR3nt: TGTGCCAGCAGTGAACCGGGACTAGCGATTAGCAATGAGCAGTTCTTC; CDR3aa: CASSEPGLAISNEQFF
d_gene: TRBD2; abundance: many; j_gene: TRBJ2-2; v_gene: TRBV5-1; CDR3nt: TGCGCCAGCAGCTTGTTAACTAGCGGGTGGAACACCGGGGAGCTGTTTTTT; CDR3aa: CASSLLTSGWNTGELFF
d_gene: TRBD1; abundance: many; j_gene: TRBJ2-7; v_gene: TRBV18; CDR3nt: TGTGCCAGCTCATTAGACAGGGGACAGTTCGAGCAGTACTTC; CDR3aa: CASSLDRGQFEQYF
d_gene: TRBD2; abundance: -; j_gene: TRBJ2-5; v_gene: TRBV2; CDR3nt: TGTGCCAGCAGCTTGACTAGCGGTAGCCAAGAGACCCAGTACTTC; CDR3aa: CASSLTSGSQETQYF
d_gene: -; abundance: -; j_gene: TRBJ2-7; v_gene: TRBV10-3; CDR3nt: TGTGCCATCAGCCCCCTCCCCTACGAGCAGTACTTC; CDR3aa: CAISPLPYEQYF
d_gene: TRBD1; abundance: many; j_gene: TRBJ1-4; v_gene: TRBV5-1; CDR3nt: TGCGCCAGCAGCCGGGACAGCGGAGATGAAAAACTGTTTTTT; CDR3aa: CASSRDSGDEKLFF
d_gene: -; abundance: few; j_gene: TRBJ1-1; v_gene: TRBV5-1; CDR3nt: TGCGCCAGCAGCGTGAGTCAAAAGAACACTGAAGCTTTCTTT; CDR3aa: CASSVSQKNTEAFF
d_gene: -; abundance: -; j_gene: TRBJ2-5; v_gene: TRBV27; CDR3nt: TGTGCCAGCAGTTTCATAGGACAGTATGAGACCCAGTACTTC; CDR3aa: CASSFIGQYETQYF
d_gene: -; abundance: -; j_gene: TRBJ2-1; v_gene: TRBV5-1; CDR3nt: TGCGCCAGCAGCTTGTCCGGAGCGGAGGGGTGGGATGAGCAGTTCTTC; CDR3aa: CASSLSGAEGWDEQFF
d_gene: -; abundance: few; j_gene: TRBJ1-1; v_gene: TRBV28; CDR3nt: TGTGCCAGCAGTTCCCCGGACAGAATGAACACTGAAGCTTTCTTT; CDR3aa: CASSSPDRMNTEAFF
d_gene: TRBD2; abundance: many; j_gene: TRBJ2-1; v_gene: TRBV20-1; CDR3nt: TGCAGTGCTTTCCGGACTAGCGGAACCTACAATGAGCAGTTCTTC; CDR3aa: CSAFRTSGTYNEQFF
d_gene: -; abundance: once; j_gene: TRBJ2-5; v_gene: TRBV7-8; CDR3nt: TGTGCCAGCAGGGGGGGTAAAACGGTGACGGGGACAGCCAGACAAGAGACCCAGTACTTC; CDR3aa: CASRGGKTVTGTARQETQYF
d_gene: -; abundance: -; j_gene: TRBJ2-7; v_gene: TRBV4-1; CDR3nt: TGCGCCAGCAGCCAAGCTAAGGGACCGGCGAACGAGCAGTACTTC; CDR3aa: CASSQAKGPANEQYF
d_gene: TRBD1; abundance: -; j_gene: TRBJ1-2; v_gene: TRBV5-1; CDR3nt: TGCGCCAGCAGCAATCGACAGGGGTCCTATGGCTACACCTTC; CDR3aa: CASSNRQGSYGYTF
d_gene: TRBD2; abundance: -; j_gene: TRBJ2-1; v_gene: TRBV20-1; CDR3nt: TGCAGTGCTACCGAGACTAGCGGACTCCTCCTCTACAATGAGCAGTTCTTC; CDR3aa: CSATETSGLLLYNEQFF
d_gene: -; abundance: many; j_gene: TRBJ2-1; v_gene: TRBV5-8; CDR3nt: TGTGCCACCCTAAGCTATGGGGGTTACAATGAGCAGTTCTTC; CDR3aa: CATLSYGGYNEQFF
d_gene: -; abundance: many; j_gene: TRBJ2-7; v_gene: TRBV20-1; CDR3nt: TGCAGTGCCGGGCCACAGACCTCCTACGAGCAGTACTTC; CDR3aa: CSAGPQTSYEQYF
d_gene: -; abundance: many; j_gene: TRBJ2-7; v_gene: TRBV5-1; CDR3nt: TGCGCCAGCAGCTTGGAGAAATTCTACGAGCAGTACTTC; CDR3aa: CASSLEKFYEQYF
d_gene: -; abundance: -; j_gene: TRBJ1-5; v_gene: TRBV18; CDR3nt: TGTGCCAGCTCACCTCGAAGTGGGGCTGGTCAGCCCCAGCATTTT; CDR3aa: CASSPRSGAGQPQHF
d_gene: -; abundance: -; j_gene: TRBJ2-5; v_gene: TRBV5-5; CDR3nt: TGTGCCAGCAGCTTACAGCCCCAAGAGACCAAGTACTTC; CDR3aa: CASSLQPQETKYF
d_gene: -; abundance: -; j_gene: TRBJ2-3; v_gene: TRBV29-1; CDR3nt: TGCAGCGTTGAGGTGGCTGGAGGTAGAGATACGCAGTATTTT; CDR3aa: CSVEVAGGRDTQYF
d_gene: TRBD2; abundance: once; j_gene: TRBJ2-1; v_gene: TRBV2; CDR3nt: TGTGCCAGCAGTGACCGGCGGGGCGGGAGCTCCTACAATGAGCAGTTCTTC; CDR3aa: CASSDRRGGSSYNEQFF
d_gene: -; abundance: -; j_gene: TRBJ1-1; v_gene: TRBV6-5; CDR3nt: TGTGCCAGCAGTTTCAGGGATTCGAACACTGAAGCTTTCTTT; CDR3aa: CASSFRDSNTEAFF
d_gene: -; abundance: few; j_gene: TRBJ1-1; v_gene: TRBV5-1; CDR3nt: TGCGCCAGCAGTAGGGGTCAGGGATTGAGCACTGAAGCTTTCTTT; CDR3aa: CASSRGQGLSTEAFF
d_gene: TRBD1; abundance: few; j_gene: TRBJ1-6; v_gene: TRBV6-5; CDR3nt: TGTGCCAGCAGTTACCGGGACAGAAATTCACCCCTCCACTTT; CDR3aa: CASSYRDRNSPLHF
d_gene: TRBD2; abundance: few; j_gene: TRBJ2-1; v_gene: TRBV6-1; CDR3nt: TGTGCCAGCAGATCCGGGACTAGCATAAATGAGCAGTTCTTC; CDR3aa: CASRSGTSINEQFF
d_gene: -; abundance: many; j_gene: TRBJ1-6; v_gene: TRBV27; CDR3nt: TGTGCCAGCAGTCTCCGCAAAGGATCACCCCTCCACTTT; CDR3aa: CASSLRKGSPLHF
d_gene: -; abundance: few; j_gene: TRBJ2-3; v_gene: TRBV30; CDR3nt: TGTGCCTGGAGTACTTTGCTATCTAGCACAGATACGCAGTATTTT; CDR3aa: CAWSTLLSSTDTQYF
d_gene: -; abundance: many; j_gene: TRBJ2-7; v_gene: TRBV6-1; CDR3nt: TGTGCCAGCAGACCGGGAGTTGAGATCTACGAGCAGTACTTC; CDR3aa: CASRPGVEIYEQYF
d_gene: -; abundance: many; j_gene: TRBJ2-2; v_gene: TRBV5-1; CDR3nt: TGCGCCAGCAGCTTGGGGGATGCCGCCACCGGGGAGCTGTTTTTT; CDR3aa: CASSLGDAATGELFF
d_gene: -; abundance: -; j_gene: TRBJ2-2; v_gene: TRBV19; CDR3nt: TGTGCCAGTAACGGGGAAGACGGGGCCGGGGAGCTGTTTTTT; CDR3aa: CASNGEDGAGELFF
d_gene: TRBD1; abundance: few; j_gene: TRBJ1-5; v_gene: TRBV15; CDR3nt: TGTGCCACCAGCAGCGGGACAGTTACGTCAATGGAGCCCCAGCATTTT; CDR3aa: CATSSGTVTSMEPQHF
d_gene: -; abundance: many; j_gene: TRBJ2-2; v_gene: TRBV5-1; CDR3nt: TGCGCCAGCAGCTTCCGGGATGGCGGGGAGCTGTTTTTT; CDR3aa: CASSFRDGGELFF
d_gene: -; abundance: -; j_gene: TRBJ2-5; v_gene: TRBV7-3; CDR3nt: TGTGCCAGCAGCTTATACGGAGAGACCCAGTACTTC; CDR3aa: CASSLYGETQYF
d_gene: -; abundance: -; j_gene: TRBJ2-1; v_gene: TRBV5-1; CDR3nt: TGCGCCAGCAGCTTGGATTGGGGCGCCAGGGGGCAGTTCTTC; CDR3aa: CASSLDWGARGQFF
d_gene: -; abundance: once; j_gene: TRBJ1-5; v_gene: TRBV28; CDR3nt: TGTGCCAGCAGTTTAAGGCAGATAAATCAGCCCCAGCATTTT; CDR3aa: CASSLRQINQPQHF
d_gene: TRBD2; abundance: few; j_gene: TRBJ2-3; v_gene: TRBV7-9; CDR3nt: TGTGCCAGCAGCTTAGTGCTAGCGGGTGCTACGCAGTATTTT; CDR3aa: CASSLVLAGATQYF
d_gene: -; abundance: many; j_gene: TRBJ1-2; v_gene: TRBV15; CDR3nt: TGTGCCACCAGCAGAGATCCCCAGGACTATGGCTACACCTTC; CDR3aa: CATSRDPQDYGYTF
d_gene: -; abundance: many; j_gene: TRBJ1-1; v_gene: TRBV20-1; CDR3nt: TGCAGTGCTAGAGGTGGGGACTCCTTGAACACTGAAGCTTTCTTT; CDR3aa: CSARGGDSLNTEAFF
d_gene: -; abundance: -; j_gene: TRBJ2-5; v_gene: TRBV27; CDR3nt: TGTGCCAGCAGCGACGCCGGAGAGACCCAGTACTTC; CDR3aa: CASSDAGETQYF
d_gene: TRBD2; abundance: few; j_gene: TRBJ2-1; v_gene: TRBV20-1; CDR3nt: TGCAGTGGTAGACTAGCGGGAGGCTACAATGAGCAGTTCTTC; CDR3aa: CSGRLAGGYNEQFF
d_gene: TRBD2; abundance: -; j_gene: TRBJ2-7; v_gene: TRBV5-1; CDR3nt: TGCGCCAGCAGCTTGACTAGCGGGAACTCCTACGAGCAGTACTTC; CDR3aa: CASSLTSGNSYEQYF
d_gene: -; abundance: -; j_gene: TRBJ2-2; v_gene: TRBV29-1; CDR3nt: TGCAGCGTTGGACCGACAGGAGCGAACACCGGGGAGCTGTTTTTT; CDR3aa: CSVGPTGANTGELFF
d_gene: -; abundance: -; j_gene: TRBJ2-5; v_gene: TRBV6-5; CDR3nt: TGTGCCAGCAGCCAAGGACAGCGGAAAGAGACCCAGTACTTC; CDR3aa: CASSQGQRKETQYF
d_gene: -; abundance: -; j_gene: TRBJ1-2; v_gene: TRBV5-1; CDR3nt: TGCGCCAGCAGCTGGGGCCAGATGAACTATGGCTACACCTTC; CDR3aa: CASSWGQMNYGYTF
d_gene: -; abundance: many; j_gene: TRBJ2-1; v_gene: TRBV12-3/TRBV12-4; CDR3nt: TGTGCCAGCAGTGCCAGGGGATGGTCCTACAATGAGCAGTTCTTC; CDR3aa: CASSARGWSYNEQFF
d_gene: TRBD1; abundance: many; j_gene: TRBJ2-7; v_gene: TRBV4-1; CDR3nt: TGCGCCAGCAGCCAAGTAACAGGGGTGGGATACGAGCAGTACTTC; CDR3aa: CASSQVTGVGYEQYF
d_gene: -; abundance: many; j_gene: TRBJ2-2; v_gene: TRBV28; CDR3nt: TGTGCCAGCAGTTTATCCAGGGCGGGCACCGGGGAGCTGTTTTTT; CDR3aa: CASSLSRAGTGELFF
d_gene: TRBD2; abundance: few; j_gene: TRBJ2-5; v_gene: TRBV20-1; CDR3nt: TGCAGTGCTAGAGATCGGGGAGCGGGAGTAAAGACCCAGTACTTC; CDR3aa: CSARDRGAGVKTQYF